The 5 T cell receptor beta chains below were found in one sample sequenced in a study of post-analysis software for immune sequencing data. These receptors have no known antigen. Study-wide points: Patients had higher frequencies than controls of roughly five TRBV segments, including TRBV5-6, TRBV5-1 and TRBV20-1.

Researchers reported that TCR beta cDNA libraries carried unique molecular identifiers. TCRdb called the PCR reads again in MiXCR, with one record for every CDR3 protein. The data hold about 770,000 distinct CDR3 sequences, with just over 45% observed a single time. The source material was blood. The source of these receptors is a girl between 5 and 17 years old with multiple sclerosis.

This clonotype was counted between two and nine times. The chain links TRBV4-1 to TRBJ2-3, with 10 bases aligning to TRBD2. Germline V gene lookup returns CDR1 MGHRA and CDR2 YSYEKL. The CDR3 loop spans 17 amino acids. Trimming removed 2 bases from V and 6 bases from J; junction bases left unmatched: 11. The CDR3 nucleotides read TGCGCCAGCAGCCAACAGGGGACTAGCGACGCGGGGGATACGCAGTATTTT. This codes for CASSQQGTSDAGDTQYF.

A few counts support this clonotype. In DNA, the CDR3 is TGTGCCAGCAGTTACGGGACAGGGCTTGAAGAGACCCAGTACTTC. Its protein is CASSYGTGLEETQYF. The chain couples TRBV6-5 to TRBJ2-5; 9 bases are a match to TRBD1. CDR3 length: 15 amino acids. V dropped 2 bases and J dropped 3; count of bases not matched to a gene: 4. Germline loops: CDR1 MNHEY, CDR2 SVGAGI.

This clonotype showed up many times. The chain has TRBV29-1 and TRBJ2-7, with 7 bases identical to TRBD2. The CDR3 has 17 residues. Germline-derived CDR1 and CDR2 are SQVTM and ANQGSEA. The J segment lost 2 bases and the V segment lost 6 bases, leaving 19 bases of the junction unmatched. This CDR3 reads CSVVFQADGRSAYEQYF. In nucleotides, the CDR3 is TGCAGCGTCGTTTTCCAGGCCGACGGGAGGAGCGCCTACGAGCAGTACTTC.

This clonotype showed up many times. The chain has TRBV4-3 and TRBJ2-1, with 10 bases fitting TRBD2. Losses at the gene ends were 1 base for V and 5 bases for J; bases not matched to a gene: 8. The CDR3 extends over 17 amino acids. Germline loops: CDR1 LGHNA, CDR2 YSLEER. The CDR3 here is CASSQVKLAGVDNEQFF. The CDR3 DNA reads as TGCGCCAGCAGCCAAGTCAAGCTAGCGGGAGTAGACAATGAGCAGTTCTTC.

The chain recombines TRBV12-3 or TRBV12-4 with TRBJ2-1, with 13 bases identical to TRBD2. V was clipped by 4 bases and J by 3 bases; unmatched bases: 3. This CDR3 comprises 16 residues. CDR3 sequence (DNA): TGTGCCAGCAGTTCGCGGACTAGCGGGAGCTACAATGAGCAGTTCTTC. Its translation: CASSSRTSGSYNEQFF.